Listed below are T cell receptor beta chains from one sample, sequenced in a study of PD-1 blockade in classical Hodgkin lymphoma. The data were produced by immunoSEQ multiplex PCR, yet TCRdb's version contains in-frame clones alone and is incomplete. The table includes around 20,000 clones, roughly 85% detected once. Sequenced here: peripheral blood mononuclear cells (PBMCs), sampled before the second cycle of nivolumab. The receptors stem from a human donor with classical Hodgkin lymphoma. CDR3s include the opening cysteine and the closing phenylalanine or tryptophan. The order of the fields is clone size, J gene, V gene, D gene, CDR3 protein, CDR3 DNA. A D gene is named only where the DNA matches it firmly. Only part of the rows carry a size: once, few, many, or a class if the clone is expanded.

>-|TRBJ1-1|TRBV19|TRBD1
CATKTGEGTEAFF
TGTGCCACCAAGACAGGGGAGGGCACTGAAGCTTTCTTT
>-|TRBJ1-1|TRBV19|TRBD1
CASRSTGASLEAFF
TGTGCCAGTAGGTCTACAGGGGCCAGCCTTGAAGCTTTCTTT
>-|TRBJ1-2|TRBV27|TRBD1
CASSSTGGHYGYTF
TGTGCCAGCAGTTCGACAGGGGGCCACTATGGCTACACCTTC
>-|TRBJ1-6|TRBV5-6|-
CASSRPSDIRNSPLHF
TGTGCCAGCAGCCGTCCATCGGACATCCGAAATTCACCCCTCCACTTT
>-|TRBJ2-7|TRBV2|TRBD1
CASSDRTGHTYEQYF
TGTGCCAGCAGTGACCGGACAGGACACACCTACGAGCAGTACTTC
>-|TRBJ2-3|TRBV19|TRBD2
CASSGSGGAQYF
TGTGCCAGTAGCGGGAGCGGGGGTGCGCAGTATTTT
>-|TRBJ1-2|TRBV7-9|-
CASSLGQGDGYTF
TGTGCCAGCAGCTTAGGTCAGGGCGATGGCTACACCTTC
>few|TRBJ2-6|TRBV6-5|-
CASRYSGPSGANVLTF
TGTGCCAGCAGGTACAGCGGACCCTCTGGGGCCAACGTCCTGACTTTC
>-|TRBJ1-1|TRBV6-6|-
CASTSYGGTEAFF
TGTGCCAGCACTAGTTACGGGGGGACTGAAGCTTTCTTT
>-|TRBJ1-6|TRBV5-1|-
CASSLKGTGSSPLHF
TGCGCCAGCAGCTTAAAGGGGACGGGATCTTCACCCCTCCACTTT
>-|TRBJ1-1|TRBV7-9|-
CASSPMDSRILNTEAFF
TGTGCCAGCAGCCCCATGGACAGCCGAATTCTGAACACTGAAGCTTTCTTT
>-|TRBJ2-1|TRBV5-5|-
CASSFEGGRAYNEQFF
TGTGCCAGCAGCTTTGAAGGGGGGCGTGCCTACAATGAGCAGTTCTTC
>large|TRBJ2-7|TRBV7-3|-
CASSPKVGGEQYF
TGTGCCAGCAGCCCAAAGGTTGGGGGCGAGCAGTACTTC
>-|TRBJ2-2|TRBV5-1|-
CASSFSELNTGELFF
TGCGCCAGCAGCTTTAGCGAGCTGAACACCGGGGAGCTGTTTTTT
>-|TRBJ1-5|TRBV5-1|-
CASSLEGRAEQPQHF
TGCGCCAGCAGCTTGGAGGGTCGGGCTGAGCAGCCCCAGCATTTT
>-|TRBJ1-4|TRBV4-3|TRBD1
CASSRDRGVRGEKLFF
TGCGCCAGCAGCCGGGACAGGGGAGTGCGTGGTGAAAAACTGTTTTTT
>-|TRBJ2-7|TRBV4-1|-
CASSQVASESSYEQYF
TGCGCCAGCAGCCAAGTAGCCAGCGAGAGCTCCTACGAGCAGTACTTC
>-|TRBJ2-2|TRBV14|TRBD1
CASSQLTGGTGELFF
TGTGCCAGCAGCCAATTGACAGGGGGCACCGGGGAGCTGTTTTTT
>-|TRBJ2-3|TRBV9|-
CASSVEAGLSTDTQYF
TGTGCCAGCAGCGTAGAGGCAGGTTTAAGCACAGATACGCAGTATTTT
>-|TRBJ2-3|TRBV4-2|-
CASSLLHGGSTDTQYF
TGTGCCAGCAGCCTCTTACACGGGGGCAGCACAGATACGCAGTATTTT
>once|TRBJ2-2|TRBV5-1|-
CASSLARGTGELFF
TGCGCCAGCAGCTTGGCAAGGGGGACCGGGGAGCTGTTTTTT
>-|TRBJ2-7|TRBV5-1|-
CASSLDPGSMNEQYF
TGCGCCAGCAGCTTGGATCCGGGATCGATGAACGAGCAGTACTTC
>once|TRBJ1-2|TRBV28|-
CASRDLYGYTF
TGTGCCAGCAGAGACCTATATGGCTACACCTTC
>-|TRBJ1-2|TRBV15|-
CATSTGGNYGYTF
TGTGCCACCAGCACGGGGGGAAACTATGGCTACACCTTC
>-|TRBJ1-6|TRBV5-1|-
CASSLEQGASPLHF
TGCGCCAGCAGCTTGGAACAGGGTGCTTCACCCCTCCACTTT
>-|TRBJ2-5|TRBV19|-
CASSIGPSSETQYF
TGTGCCAGTAGTATTGGGCCGTCTTCAGAGACCCAGTACTTC
>-|TRBJ1-2|TRBV19|TRBD1
CATTGQGGFYGYTF
TGTGCCACCACGGGACAGGGTGGTTTCTATGGCTACACCTTC
>-|TRBJ1-3|TRBV5-1|-
CASSLAPGSGNTIYF
TGCGCCAGCAGCTTGGCTCCAGGGAGTGGAAACACCATATATTTT
>-|TRBJ1-2|TRBV5-1|-
CASSLGGGDGYTF
TGCGCCAGCAGCTTGGGGGGCGGCGATGGCTACACCTTC
>-|TRBJ2-2|TRBV4-3|-
CASSQDQGVGGELFF
TGCGCCAGCAGCCAAGACCAGGGAGTCGGCGGGGAGCTGTTTTTT
>-|TRBJ2-3|TRBV9|TRBD2
CASGGSGASTDTQYF
TGTGCCAGTGGGGGAAGCGGGGCTAGCACAGATACGCAGTATTTT
>-|TRBJ2-7|TRBV6-5|-
CASRQQGSYEQYF
TGTGCCAGCAGGCAGCAGGGGTCCTACGAGCAGTACTTC
>-|TRBJ2-3|TRBV11-2|TRBD1
CASSTTGDFRDTQYF
TGTGCCAGCAGCACGACAGGGGATTTCAGAGATACGCAGTATTTT
>-|TRBJ1-1|TRBV7-7|-
CASSLGTDTEAFF
TGTGCTAGCAGCTTAGGAACGGACACTGAAGCTTTCTTT
>-|TRBJ1-1|TRBV6-1|TRBD1
CASSNYDRESEAFF
TGTGCCAGCAGTAATTATGACAGGGAATCTGAAGCTTTCTTT
>-|TRBJ2-1|TRBV2|TRBD2
CASSEARSLTSGGTQFF
TGTGCCAGCAGTGAAGCGCGATCCTTGACTAGCGGGGGGACGCAGTTCTTC
>-|TRBJ2-2|TRBV7-6|-
CASSLADPGELFF
TGTGCCAGCAGCTTAGCAGACCCCGGGGAGCTGTTTTTT
>-|TRBJ2-5|TRBV5-6|-
CASSLLDGARNF
TGTGCCAGCAGCTTGCTTGACGGGGCTCGCAACTTC
>-|TRBJ1-6|TRBV7-9|-
CASSLSGYYNSPLHF
TGTGCCAGCAGCTTGTCGGGATACTATAATTCACCCCTCCACTTT
>-|TRBJ2-3|TRBV4-1|-
CASSQDPPGPTDTQYF
TGCGCCAGCAGCCAAGACCCACCGGGACCCACAGATACGCAGTATTTT
>-|TRBJ1-1|TRBV14|-
CASSQDWGELVWTEAFF
TGTGCCAGCAGCCAAGATTGGGGGGAATTAGTATGGACTGAAGCTTTCTTT
>-|TRBJ1-1|TRBV6-5|TRBD1
CASTRTGRTEAFF
TGTGCCAGCACCCGGACAGGGCGGACTGAAGCTTTCTTT
>-|TRBJ1-6|TRBV5-1|-
CASSFAGENNSPLHF
TGCGCCAGCAGCTTTGCGGGGGAGAATAATTCACCCCTCCACTTT
>-|TRBJ1-1|TRBV6-5|-
CASSYLPPWNTEAFF
TGTGCCAGCAGTTATCTCCCTCCTTGGAACACTGAAGCTTTCTTT
>-|TRBJ2-2|TRBV7-9|-
CASSSGPVRGGGELFF
TGTGCCAGCAGCTCGGGTCCGGTTCGAGGGGGCGGGGAGCTGTTTTTT